The 32 T cell receptor beta chains listed next were all sequenced from one sample in a study of radiotherapy plus CTLA-4 blockade in lung cancer. Sequenced by immunoSEQ multiplex PCR; TCRdb stores in-frame clones only, minus some. This table has 20,000 or so clones, about 83% appearing once. The material was peripheral blood, obtained from a patient treated with radiotherapy plus ipilimumab. Receptors were obtained from a human donor with non-small cell lung cancer whose response to radiotherapy plus ipilimumab could not be evaluated.

V is TRBV27 and J is TRBJ1-5; D unclear. V lost 2 bases and J 4 bases, leaving 9 bases between the germline ends. The CDR3 runs 14 residues. The germline V gene encodes CDR1 MNHEY and CDR2 SMNVEV (reference sequence). CDR3 in DNA: TGTGCCAGCAGTTTAGAGGGAGTAAATCAGCCCCAGCATTTT. Amino acids: CASSLEGVNQPQHF.

This chain connects TRBV14 to TRBJ2-3; tentative D call: TRBD1 (5 bases). Trimming took 4 bases from V and 5 from J, leaving 13 bases between them. The V gene's germline CDR1 is SGHDN and CDR2 FVKESK. The CDR3 runs 14 residues. The CDR3 sequence: CASSPPGRLDTQYF. CDR3 bases: TGTGCCAGCAGCCCCCCAGGGCGCCTAGATACGCAGTATTTT.

The rearrangement joins TRBV7-8 to TRBJ2-7; TRBD1 might be the D (6 bases). Germline CDR1 reads SGHVS; CDR2 reads FQNEAQ. The ends were cut back, 10 bases at V and 7 bases at J, with 20 bases in the middle. The CDR3 is 13 residues long. CDR3 nucleotide sequence: TGTGCCACTCAGGCGAGGGGGTCGTGGGAGCAGTACTTC. Translating gives CATQARGSWEQYF.

The chain is built from TRBV4-1 and TRBJ2-7, with 8 bases matching TRBD2. Germline-derived CDR1 and CDR2 are MGHRA and YSYEKL. With 3 bases clipped from V and 0 bases from J, the junction kept 7 bases outside the gene matches. This CDR3 contains 16 residues. CDR3: CASSQSLADYSYEQYF. CDR3 sequence (DNA): TGCGCCAGCAGCCAGTCACTAGCGGACTACTCCTACGAGCAGTACTTC.

On this clone: Within the sample, other DNA sequences also encode this same CDR3. V is TRBV10-1 and J is TRBJ1-5; no firm D call. Per germline, CDR1 WNHNN and CDR2 SYGVQD (reference sequence). The CDR3 has 12 amino acids. V gave up 4 bases and J gave up 3 bases, with 4 bases separating them. The CDR3 reads CASSGLNQPQHF. CDR3 coding DNA: TGCGCCAGCAGTGGACTCAATCAGCCCCAGCATTTT.

This chain links TRBV10-1 with TRBJ2-1; 9 bases map to TRBD2. This CDR3 spans 15 amino acids. The ends lost 3 bases at V and 2 bases at J; junction bases unmatched: 2. In germline, CDR1 is WNHNN, CDR2 SYGVQD (reference sequence). The CDR3 loop reads CASSESGGTYNEQFF. The DNA for the CDR3 is TGCGCCAGCAGTGAAAGCGGGGGGACCTACAATGAGCAGTTCTTC.

This rearrangement joins TRBV7-9 to TRBJ2-1; D gene unclear. Per germline, CDR1 SEHNR and CDR2 FQNEAQ (reference sequence). The germline V and J ends were trimmed by 4 bases and 5 bases, with 6 bases remaining between them. The CDR3 is 12 amino acids. The CDR3 reads CASSSSDNEQFF. CDR3 coding DNA: TGTGCCAGCAGCTCCTCGGACAATGAGCAGTTCTTC.

This chain connects TRBV12-5 to TRBJ1-2, with D possibly matching TRBD1 (5 bases). The germline V gene has CDR1 LGHNT and CDR2 FRNRAP. The ends were cut back, 3 bases at V and 4 bases at J, with 9 bases in the middle. This CDR3 is built from 13 residues. For the CDR3, the DNA is TGTGCTAGTGGTTTCGGGGGGATCTATGGCTACACCTTC. Translation: CASGFGGIYGYTF. The complete variable domain, with remaining parts taken from reference TRBV12-5 and TRBJ1-2, reads DARVTQTPRHKVTEMGQEVTMRCQPILGHNTVFWYRQTMMQGLELLAYFRNRAPLDDSGMPKDRFSAEMPDATLATLKIQPSEPRDSAVYFCASGFGGIYGYTFGSGTRLTVV.

The chain uses TRBV28 and TRBJ2-7; D might be TRBD1 (6 bases). Germline lookup yields CDR1 MDHEN and CDR2 SYDVKM. The CDR3 is 12 residues long. For the CDR3, the DNA is TGTGCTCATAAACAGGGAAACAACGAGCAGTACTTC. Encoded protein: CAHKQGNNEQYF.

J is TRBJ2-5 and V is TRBV28; TRBD2 agrees at 8 bases. There are 16 residues in the CDR3. J lost 3 bases, V lost 5 bases, and 11 bases had no gene match. Germline V gene data show CDR1 as MDHEN and CDR2 as SYDVKM. The chain's CDR3 is CASSQGIVSGKETQYF. The CDR3 bases are TGTGCCAGCAGTCAGGGGATAGTTAGCGGGAAAGAGACCCAGTACTTC.

The V gene is TRBV20-1, the J gene TRBJ1-5, with TRBD1 matching 9 bases. Looked up from germline, CDR1 is DFQATT and CDR2 is SNEGSKA (reference sequence). There are 11 residues in the CDR3. The CDR3 nucleotides are TGCGGAACTACCGGGACAGGGCGTCAGCATTTT. Translation: CGTTGTGRQHF.

The rearrangement uses TRBV4-3 and TRBJ2-3, with D possibly matching TRBD2 (6 bases). CDR1 LGHNA and CDR2 YSLEER come from the germline V gene. The V and J ends lost 3 bases and 5 bases respectively, with 18 bases between them. The CDR3 has 16 amino acids. The CDR3 DNA sequence: TGCGCCAGCAGCCAGGGTTCCAGTGGGCGGGGAGATACGCAGTATTTT. Translation gives CASSQGSSGRGDTQYF.

The CDR3, as DNA: TGTGCCAGCCTCAACACTGAAGCTTTCTTT. It translates to CASLNTEAFF. The J gene is TRBJ1-1, the V gene TRBV28; D unresolved. CDR1 is MDHEN and CDR2 is SYDVKM in the germline V gene. Trimming removed 8 bases at V and 2 bases at J, with 3 bases between. CDR3 length equals 10 residues.

This clone was recorded only once. V usage is TRBV9 and J usage is TRBJ2-3; 7 nucleotides line up with TRBD2. The ends lost 7 bases at V and 5 bases at J; junction bases unmatched: 10. From germline, CDR1 is SGDLS and CDR2 YYNGEE. The CDR3 runs to 14 residues. The CDR3 reads CASGSIGGKDTQYF. CDR3 DNA: TGTGCCAGCGGGAGTATCGGGGGGAAAGATACGCAGTATTTT.

The chain combines TRBV28 with TRBJ1-3; unclear D gene. Germline V gene lookup returns CDR1 MDHEN and CDR2 SYDVKM. The CDR3 has 12 amino acids. The V end lost 7 bases, the J end lost 2 bases, and 6 bases lay between the germline ends. The CDR3 coding sequence is TGTGCCAGCATTACGGCTGGAAACACCATATATTTT. Translated: CASITAGNTIYF.

The chain uses TRBV5-6 and TRBJ2-7, with 15 bases aligning to TRBD2. With V trimmed by 3 bases and J by 4 bases, 5 bases remained unmatched. CDR3 length equals 16 residues. Germline V gene sequence: CDR1 SGHDT, CDR2 YYEEEE. CDR3 in DNA: TGTGCCAGCAGCTGGGCCGGGACTAGCGGGAGGTACGAGCAGTACTTC. Translated: CASSWAGTSGRYEQYF.

The chain is built from TRBV2 and TRBJ1-1; 10 bases map to TRBD1. Germline V gene lookup returns CDR1 SNHLY and CDR2 FYNNEI. The CDR3 extends over 16 amino acids. J lost 3 bases, V lost 6 bases, and 10 bases had no gene match. For the CDR3, the DNA is TGTGCCAGCAGAAAGACAGGGGGCGCGAGTTACACTGAAGCTTTCTTT. As protein: CASRKTGGASYTEAFF.

V is TRBV4-1 and J is TRBJ2-7, with a tentative D call TRBD2 (5 bases). The CDR3 runs to 16 residues. The V and J ends lost 3 bases and 3 bases respectively, with 18 bases between them. CDR1 is MGHRA, CDR2 YSYEKL, per germline. This CDR3 is CASSHSNSRADYEQYF. CDR3 sequence (DNA): TGCGCCAGCAGCCATTCCAATTCGAGGGCAGACTACGAGCAGTACTTC.

This chain joins TRBV23-1 and TRBJ2-3; 7 bases are shared with TRBD2. TRBV23-1 is identified as an open reading frame with a role that is uncertain. J lost 4 bases, V lost 0 bases, and 16 bases had no gene match. The CDR3 spans 19 residues. The CDR3 DNA reads as TGCGCCAGCAGTCAATCGGCCTCCGGGACTACAGATTTGGCAGATACGCAGTATTTT. This sequence encodes CASSQSASGTTDLADTQYF.

This sequence joins TRBV21-1 and TRBJ2-7; the table assigns TRBD1, which was not confirmed against the DNA. TRBV21-1 has pseudogene status. The CDR3 contains 15 residues. The CDR3 coding sequence is TGTGCCAGCACGGGACAGAAGGTCGAGGCCTACGAGCAGTACTTC. Translating gives CASTGQKVEAYEQYF.

The rearrangement uses TRBV4-1 and TRBJ2-7; 7 bases map to TRBD2. Germline CDR1 and CDR2: MGHRA and YSYEKL. The CDR3 has 18 amino acids. With 2 bases clipped from V and 0 bases from J, the junction kept 13 bases outside the gene matches. The DNA for the CDR3 is TGCGCCAGCAGCCAACCCGTTGAGTCTAGCGGCAGCTCCTACGAGCAGTACTTC. Translation gives CASSQPVESSGSSYEQYF.

The chain recombines TRBV5-4 with TRBJ2-2, with D possibly being TRBD1 (6 bases). The V gene lost 4 bases and the J gene lost 5 bases, with 12 bases spanning the gap. Germline assignment: CDR1 SGHNT and CDR2 YYREEE (reference sequence). This CDR3 is 14 amino acids long. CDR3 amino acids: CASSLSGVTGELFF. The CDR3 coding sequence is TGTGCCAGCAGCCTTTCAGGGGTTACCGGGGAGCTGTTTTTT. Full variable domain (rest looked up from reference TRBV5-4 and TRBJ2-2): ETGVTQSPTHLIKTRGQQVTLRCSSQSGHNTVSWYQQALGQGPQFIFQYYREEENGRGNFPPRFSGLQFPNYSSELNVNALELDDSALYLCASSLSGVTGELFFGEGSRLTVL.

The chain links TRBV7-2 to TRBJ2-7, with 7 nucleotides matching TRBD2. The ends lost 5 bases at V and 1 base at J; junction bases unmatched: 8. Germline V CDR1 and CDR2: SGHTA, FQGNSA. This CDR3 is 15 amino acids long. The CDR3 loop is CASSDRSGPSYEQYF. The CDR3 nucleotides are TGTGCCAGCAGCGATCGTAGCGGGCCGTCCTACGAGCAGTACTTC. Using reference TRBV7-2 and TRBJ2-7 for the parts outside the CDR3, the full variable domain is GAGVSQSPSNKVTEKGKDVELRCDPISGHTALYWYRQSLGQGLEFLIYFQGNSAPDKSGLPSDRFSAERTGGSVSTLTIQRTQQEDSAVYLCASSDRSGPSYEQYFGPGTRLTVT.

CDR3 residues: CASSQEIGGGSYEQYF. CDR3 nucleotide sequence: TGCGCCAGCAGCCAAGAGATAGGGGGCGGCTCCTACGAGCAATACTTC. The V gene is TRBV4-3, the J gene TRBJ2-5; 7 bases agree with TRBD1. V was pared by 0 bases and J by 14 bases, with 18 bases of the junction left unmatched. This CDR3 has 16 residues. Looked up from germline, CDR1 is LGHNA and CDR2 is YSLEER.

The chain couples TRBV5-1 to TRBJ2-3; 9 positions match TRBD2. The germline CDR1 and CDR2 sequences are SGHRS and YFSETQ. V was clipped by 0 bases and J by 1 base; unmatched bases: 0. This CDR3 comprises 15 residues. CDR3 residues: CASSLGLAGTDTQYF. CDR3 sequence (DNA): TGCGCCAGCAGCTTGGGACTAGCGGGCACAGATACGCAGTATTTT.

The J gene is TRBJ1-1, the V gene TRBV4-1; no clear D. The CDR3 covers 14 residues. Germline V gene lookup returns CDR1 MGHRA and CDR2 YSYEKL. V lost 3 bases, J lost 1 base, and 9 bases lay in between. This CDR3 reads CASSHDTRNTEAFF. CDR3 DNA: TGCGCCAGCAGCCATGATACCAGGAACACTGAAGCTTTCTTT.

This clone was detected a few times. The V and J genes are TRBV7-9 and TRBJ2-1, with 10 bases fitting TRBD2. Looked up from germline, CDR1 is SEHNR and CDR2 is FQNEAQ (reference sequence). The CDR3 is 19 amino acids. With 0 bases clipped from V and 6 bases from J, the junction kept 14 bases outside the gene matches. CDR3 in DNA: TGTGCCAGCAGCTTAGCATCTTTGGCTAGCGGGAGTTCGGGCAATGAGCAGTTCTTC. This gives the protein CASSLASLASGSSGNEQFF.

This chain uses TRBV11-2 with TRBJ2-5, with D possibly matching TRBD1 (8 bases). V lost 5 bases and J 6 bases, leaving 16 bases between the germline ends. CDR3 length equals 14 residues. Per germline, CDR1 SGHAT and CDR2 FQNNGV. CDR3 nucleotide sequence: TGTGCCAGCAGCGGAAACAGGGGGGGACAGACCCAGTACTTC. Translation: CASSGNRGGQTQYF.

The V call is TRBV5-6, the J call TRBJ2-5, with a weak D call TRBD1 (6 bases). From germline, CDR1 is SGHDT and CDR2 YYEEEE. The CDR3 runs 15 residues. V lost 4 bases, J lost 5 bases, and 18 bases lay in between. The CDR3 loop is CASSPGPGTRETQYF. The CDR3 DNA sequence: TGTGCCAGCAGCCCCGGGCCCGGGACAAGGGAGACCCAGTACTTC.

The chain recombines TRBV15 with TRBJ2-3; 10 bases fit TRBD1. V shed 1 base and J 3 bases; nucleotides not matched to a gene: 4. The CDR3 sequence is 16 residues long. Per the germline V gene, CDR1 is LNHNV and CDR2 is YYDKDF (reference sequence). The CDR3 sequence is CATSRGRGQGTDTQYF. DNA for the CDR3: TGTGCCACCAGCAGAGGCAGGGGACAGGGGACAGATACGCAGTATTTT.

The genes are TRBV6-5 and TRBJ2-7, with TRBD1 matching over 11 bases. CDR1 and CDR2 (germline): MNHEY, SVGAGI. The CDR3 extends over 16 amino acids. The ends lost 0 bases at V and 1 base at J; junction bases unmatched: 2. In DNA, the CDR3 is TGTGCCAGCAGTTACTCGGGACAGGGGGTTTCCTACGAGCAGTACTTC. Amino acid sequence: CASSYSGQGVSYEQYF.

This chain joins TRBV5-8 and TRBJ1-5; 8 nucleotides align to TRBD1. The germline V gene encodes CDR1 SGHTS and CDR2 YDEGEE. The junction had 5 bases not matched to a gene; V was cut back by 1 base and J by 2 bases. CDR3 size: 16 residues. CDR3 in DNA: TGTGCCAGCAGCTTGACAGGGGGTAGGGGCAATCAGCCCCAGCATTTT. The encoded protein is CASSLTGGRGNQPQHF.